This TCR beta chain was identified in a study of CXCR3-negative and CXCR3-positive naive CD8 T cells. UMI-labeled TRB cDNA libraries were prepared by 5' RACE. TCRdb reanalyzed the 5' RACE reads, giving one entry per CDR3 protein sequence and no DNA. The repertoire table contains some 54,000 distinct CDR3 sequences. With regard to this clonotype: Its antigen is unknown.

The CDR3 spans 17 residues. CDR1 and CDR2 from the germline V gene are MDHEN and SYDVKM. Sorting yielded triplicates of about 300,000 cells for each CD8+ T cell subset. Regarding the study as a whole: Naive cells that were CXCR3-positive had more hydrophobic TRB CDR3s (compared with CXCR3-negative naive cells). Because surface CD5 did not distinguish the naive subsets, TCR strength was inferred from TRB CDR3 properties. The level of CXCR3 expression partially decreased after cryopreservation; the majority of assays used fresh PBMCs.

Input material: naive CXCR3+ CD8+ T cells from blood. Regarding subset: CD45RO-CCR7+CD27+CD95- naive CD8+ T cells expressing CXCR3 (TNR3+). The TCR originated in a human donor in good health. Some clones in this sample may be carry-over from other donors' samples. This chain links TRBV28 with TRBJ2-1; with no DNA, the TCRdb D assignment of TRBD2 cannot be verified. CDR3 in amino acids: CASSSLQSVAGANEQFF.